The clone carrying this TCR beta chain was observed many times. Time point in this sample: newly diagnosed GD, antithyroid drugs for less than 3 months. RNA extracted from PBMCs served as the sequencing template. Library construction for TCR beta used iRepertoire HTBI primers and Arm-PCR of CDR3 regions. TCRdb re-analysed the multiplex PCR reads in MiXCR, keeping a single row per CDR3 protein. The table includes 350,000 to 550,000 distinct CDR3 sequences, 12% to 15% detected once. Germline CDR1 SGHAT, CDR2 FQNNGV. The CDR3 has 10 amino acids. The V gene lost 8 bases and the J gene lost 2 bases, with 4 bases spanning the gap. This entry is derived from a study of regulatory T cells in long-lasting Graves disease. The same data also contributed to another study, on T cells in Graves' hyperthyroidism and ophthalmopathy.

The gene calls are TRBV11-2 and TRBJ2-7, with unresolved D. The sequence came from a woman between 50 and 59 years old with Graves disease. Sequences were derived from peripheral blood mononuclear cells (PBMCs), sampled at new diagnosis, from a patient treated with antithyroid drugs. In nucleotides, the CDR3 is TGTGCCAGCGGCACCTACGAGCAGTACTTC. Its translation: CASGTYEQYF.